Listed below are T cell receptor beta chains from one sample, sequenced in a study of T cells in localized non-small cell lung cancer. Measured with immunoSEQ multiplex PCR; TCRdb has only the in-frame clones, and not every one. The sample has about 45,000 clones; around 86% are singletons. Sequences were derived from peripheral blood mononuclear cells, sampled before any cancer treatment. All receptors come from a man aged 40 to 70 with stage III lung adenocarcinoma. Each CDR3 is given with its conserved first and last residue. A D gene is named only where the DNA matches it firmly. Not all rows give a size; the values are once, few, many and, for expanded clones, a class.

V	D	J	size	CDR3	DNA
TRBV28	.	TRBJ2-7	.	CASTPDSYEQYF	TGTGCCAGCACGCCCGATAGTTACGAGCAGTACTTC
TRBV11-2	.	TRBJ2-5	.	CASSSGFGGETQYF	TGTGCCAGCAGCTCGGGGTTTGGGGGAGAGACCCAGTACTTC
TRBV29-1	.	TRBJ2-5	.	CSVVLGAEETQYF	TGCAGCGTTGTCCTTGGGGCAGAGGAGACCCAGTACTTC
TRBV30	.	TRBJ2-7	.	CAWSVTGMSYEQYF	TGTGCCTGGAGTGTTACGGGCATGTCCTACGAGCAGTACTTC
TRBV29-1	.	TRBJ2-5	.	CSVVLVWGSQETQYF	TGCAGCGTTGTCCTAGTGTGGGGCAGTCAAGAGACCCAGTACTTC
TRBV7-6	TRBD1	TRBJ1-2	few	CASSLFPGQGNSDYGYTF	TGTGCCAGCAGCTTATTCCCGGGACAGGGAAACTCGGACTATGGCTACACCTTC
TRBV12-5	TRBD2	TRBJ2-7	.	CASGLMLAGALYEQYF	TGTGCTAGTGGTTTGATGCTAGCGGGGGCCCTCTACGAGCAGTACTTC
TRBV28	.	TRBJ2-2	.	CASSLVAHTGELFF	TGTGCCAGCAGTTTAGTTGCCCACACCGGGGAGCTGTTTTTT
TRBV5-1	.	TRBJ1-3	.	CASSLDSRDGNTIYF	TGCGCCAGCAGCTTGGATAGCAGGGACGGAAACACCATATATTTT
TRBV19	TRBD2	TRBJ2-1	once	CASSPRLAGVEEQFF	TGTGCCAGTAGTCCCCGACTAGCGGGGGTTGAGGAGCAGTTCTTC
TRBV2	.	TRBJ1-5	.	CASSTPSDIGGQPQHF	TGTGCCAGCAGTACACCCTCGGACATAGGGGGTCAGCCCCAGCATTTT
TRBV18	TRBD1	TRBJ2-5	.	CASSPIWTGIAETQYF	TGTGCCAGCTCACCAATCTGGACAGGGATCGCAGAGACCCAGTACTTC
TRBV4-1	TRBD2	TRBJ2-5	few	CASSQALGLARETQYF	TGCGCCAGCAGCCAAGCTCTTGGACTAGCCCGGGAGACCCAGTACTTC
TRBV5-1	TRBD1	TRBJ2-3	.	CASSTGTGGLDTQYF	TGCGCCAGCAGCACCGGGACAGGGGGCTTAGATACGCAGTATTTT
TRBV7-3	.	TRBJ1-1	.	CASSLRGGHLNTEAFF	TGTGCCAGCAGCTTAAGGGGGGGACATTTGAACACTGAAGCTTTCTTT
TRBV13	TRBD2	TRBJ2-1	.	CASSLAASGGLNEQFF	TGTGCCAGCAGCTTAGCGGCTAGCGGGGGGTTAAATGAGCAGTTCTTC
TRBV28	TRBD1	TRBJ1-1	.	CASSYYLAQLRRQGTEAFF	TGTGCCAGCAGTTACTACCTCGCCCAACTGCGACGACAGGGCACTGAAGCTTTCTTT
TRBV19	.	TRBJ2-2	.	CASRAPVTNTGELFF	TGTGCCAGTAGGGCCCCGGTTACGAACACCGGGGAGCTGTTTTTT
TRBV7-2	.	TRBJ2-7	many	CASSLRGEPSYEQYF	TGTGCCAGCAGCTTACGGGGCGAACCCTCCTACGAGCAGTACTTC
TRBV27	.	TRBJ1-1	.	CASSFWGEAFF	TGTGCCAGCAGTTTTTGGGGAGAAGCTTTCTTT
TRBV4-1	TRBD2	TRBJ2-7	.	CASSTPENSGDYEQYF	TGCGCCAGCAGCACTCCTGAAAATAGCGGGGATTACGAGCAGTACTTC
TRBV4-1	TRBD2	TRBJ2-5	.	CASSQDYDPAGGKTQYF	TGCGCCAGCAGCCAAGATTATGATCCAGCGGGGGGAAAGACCCAGTACTTC
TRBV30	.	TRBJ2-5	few	CAWRPSAEETQYF	TGTGCCTGGAGGCCTAGCGCCGAAGAGACCCAGTACTTC
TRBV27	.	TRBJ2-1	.	CASSPLFISRGNHNEQFF	TGTGCCAGCAGCCCACTCTTTATTTCGAGGGGGAATCACAATGAGCAGTTCTTC
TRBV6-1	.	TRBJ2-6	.	CASSVGISGANVLTF	TGTGCCAGCAGTGTAGGTATCTCTGGGGCCAACGTCCTGACTTTC
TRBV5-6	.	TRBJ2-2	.	CASTFLDLLSNTGELFF	TGTGCCAGCACCTTTTTGGACCTCCTAAGTAACACCGGGGAGCTGTTTTTT
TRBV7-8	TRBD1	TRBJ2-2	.	CASTEGGFGTGELFF	TGTGCCAGCACCGAAGGGGGCTTCGGCACCGGGGAGCTGTTTTTT
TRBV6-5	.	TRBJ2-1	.	CASSLSAYNEQFF	TGTGCCAGCAGCTTGAGCGCCTACAATGAGCAGTTCTTC
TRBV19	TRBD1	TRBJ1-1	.	CASSMGQAATEAFF	TGTGCCAGTAGTATGGGACAGGCGGCCACTGAAGCTTTCTTT
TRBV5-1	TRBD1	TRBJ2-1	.	CASSFDRGYNEQFF	TGCGCCAGCAGCTTTGACAGGGGCTACAATGAGCAGTTCTTC
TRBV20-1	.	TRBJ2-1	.	CSGVWGDEQFF	TGCAGTGGCGTGTGGGGGGATGAGCAGTTCTTC
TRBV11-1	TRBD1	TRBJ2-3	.	CASSWDRSTDTQYF	TGTGCCAGCAGCTGGGACAGGAGCACAGATACGCAGTATTTT
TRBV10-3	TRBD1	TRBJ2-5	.	CAISLRRTGKETQYF	TGTGCCATCAGCCTTCGTCGGACAGGGAAAGAGACCCAGTACTTC
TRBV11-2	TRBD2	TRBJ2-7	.	CASSFGLAGYEQYF	TGTGCCAGCAGCTTTGGACTAGCGGGCTACGAGCAGTACTTC
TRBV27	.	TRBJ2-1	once	CASSLLYGTDLYNEQFF	TGTGCCAGCAGTTTATTGTACGGAACGGACCTATACAATGAGCAGTTCTTC
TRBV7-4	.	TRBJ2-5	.	CASSLDRWETQYF	TGTGCCAGCAGCTTAGACAGGTGGGAGACCCAGTACTTC
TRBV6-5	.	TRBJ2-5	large	CASKRGVAQYF	TGTGCCAGCAAAAGGGGGGTGGCCCAGTACTTC
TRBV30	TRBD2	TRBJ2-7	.	CAWRIPGGTGEQYF	TGTGCCTGGAGAATTCCGGGGGGGACGGGGGAGCAGTACTTC
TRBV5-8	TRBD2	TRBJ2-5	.	CASSLGRLAGGRSETQYF	TGTGCCAGCAGCTTGGGGAGACTAGCGGGGGGAAGGTCAGAGACCCAGTACTTC
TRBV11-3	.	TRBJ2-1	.	CASSPYSGVRVGEQFF	TGTGCCAGCAGCCCCTACTCAGGAGTCCGAGTGGGGGAGCAGTTCTTC
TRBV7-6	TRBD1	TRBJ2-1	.	CASSSGQGPYNEQFF	TGTGCCAGCAGCTCGGGACAGGGCCCCTACAATGAGCAGTTCTTC